Below are 14 T cell receptor beta chains sequenced from a single sample in a study of metastatic and nonmetastatic thyroid tumors (dated by TCRdb to 2019 to 2021). No patient had received any treatment before thyroid surgery. Preparation of the library involved PCR. The reads were generated on an Illumina HiSeq 4000. The raw public reads went through TCRdb reprocessing: fastp at Q25, MiXCR clone calling, in-frame beta chains kept. The sample data list 16,000 or so clones, and roughly 24% of these were observed just once. Of the sample, less than 15% is held by the ten largest clones. The source material was tumor tissue. These receptors came from a male donor with papillary thyroid cancer or a benign thyroid nodule (not recorded which). Some clones in this sample may be carry-over from other donors' samples.

This clone rates as medium-sized. The J gene is TRBJ2-7, the V gene TRBV12-3 or TRBV12-4, with unresolved D. The CDR3 totals 12 residues. V shed 3 bases and J shed 6 bases, with 9 bases lying between them. The DNA for the CDR3 is TGTGCCAGCAGTTTTTCGGGCCTCGAGCAGTACTTC. It is translated as CASSFSGLEQYF.

This clone is labeled as medium-sized. V is TRBV27 and J is TRBJ1-1; possibly TRBD1 for D (6 bases). The germline CDR1 and CDR2 sequences are MNHEY and SMNVEV (reference sequence). The length of the CDR3 is 12 residues. Trimming took off 3 bases at V and 8 bases at J, with 10 bases between the two ends. The CDR3 loop reads CASSFSGTEAFF. The CDR3 DNA follows: TGTGCCAGCAGTTTCTCCGGGACAGAAGCTTTCTTT.

This clone was recorded at least ten times. The chain couples TRBV6-1 to TRBJ1-5; D uncertain. Between the trimmed V and J ends, which lost 6 bases and 0 bases, there was a span of 15 bases. The germline V gene has CDR1 MNHNS and CDR2 SASEGT. The CDR3 covers 16 residues. The CDR3 bases are TGTGCCAGCAGATTCGCAGGCCTTTATAGCAATCAGCCCCAGCATTTT. This encodes CASRFAGLYSNQPQHF.

This clone is medium-sized (0.01 to 0.1%) in the sample. The rearrangement joins TRBV4-1 to TRBJ2-7; no clear D gene. Trimming took off 1 base at V and 4 bases at J, with 11 bases between the two ends. CDR3 length: 14 amino acids. Germline CDR1 reads MGHRA; CDR2 reads YSYEKL. The CDR3 spells CASSQVIVGYEQYF. Written as DNA, the CDR3 is TGCGCCAGCAGCCAAGTTATTGTAGGTTACGAGCAGTACTTC.

The chain employs TRBV7-8 and TRBJ1-2; 10 bases align to TRBD1. Germline CDR1 and CDR2: SGHVS and FQNEAQ. The CDR3 sequence is 14 residues long. With 3 bases clipped from V and 3 bases from J, the junction kept 1 base outside the gene matches. For the CDR3, the DNA is TGTGCCAGCAGCTTTGGACAGGGGGACTATGGCTACACCTTC. Amino acid sequence: CASSFGQGDYGYTF.

This clone was counted at least ten times. The chain joins TRBV28 to TRBJ2-1; 14 bases are shared with TRBD2. The junction had 8 bases not matched to a gene; V was cut back by 5 bases and J by 8 bases. The germline CDR1 and CDR2 sequences are MDHEN and SYDVKM. The CDR3 is 16 residues long. The CDR3 region is CASSGPGTSGSHEQFF. DNA for the CDR3: TGTGCCAGCAGTGGCCCCGGGACTAGCGGGAGTCATGAGCAGTTCTTC.

In this sample, this clone turned up many times. V usage is TRBV6-2 or TRBV6-3 and J usage is TRBJ2-3, with 7 bases lining up with TRBD1. CDR1 and CDR2 (germline): MNHEY, SVGEGT. The V and J ends lost 4 bases and 3 bases, in that order; junction bases with no gene match: 7. The CDR3 has 15 amino acids. CDR3 sequence: CASSLQGLETDTQYF. CDR3 DNA: TGTGCCAGCAGTTTACAGGGGCTGGAAACAGATACGCAGTATTTT.

This clone was seen ten or more times. The identical CDR3 is also encoded by other nucleotide sequences in the sample. The chain uses TRBV11-1 and TRBJ2-2; maybe TRBD1 (5 bases). This CDR3 has 17 residues. The germline V gene encodes CDR1 SGHAT and CDR2 FQDESV (reference sequence). V lost 1 base to trimming and J lost 2 bases, with 14 bases between them. The CDR3 DNA is TGTGCCAGCAGCTTAGATGGGCAAAGGGGCAACACCGGGGAGCTGTTTTTT. Its translation: CASSLDGQRGNTGELFF.

This clone was counted ten times or more. The genes are TRBV7-9 and TRBJ2-3; tentative D call: TRBD1 (6 bases). The CDR3 runs to 17 residues. Germline V gene lookup returns CDR1 SEHNR and CDR2 FQNEAQ (reference sequence). The V and J ends lost 0 bases and 1 base respectively, with 14 bases between them. The CDR3 nucleotides read TGTGCCAGCAGCTTAGCTAGGGCAGGGGATGGCACAGATACGCAGTATTTT. This codes for CASSLARAGDGTDTQYF.

This clone was seen only a few times. The chain employs TRBV6-1 and TRBJ1-2; no reliable D call. Trimming cost V 7 bases and J 0 bases, with 18 bases left between them. Germline V gene lookup returns CDR1 MNHNS and CDR2 SASEGT. The CDR3 is 16 amino acids. The CDR3 reads CASTPTLGSSNYGYTF. CDR3 DNA sequence: TGTGCCAGCACCCCGACACTTGGGTCTTCTAACTATGGCTACACCTTC.

This clone was detected many times. This rearrangement joins TRBV19 to TRBJ1-5; maybe TRBD1 (5 bases). Germline V gives CDR1 LNHDA, CDR2 SQIVND (reference sequence). The CDR3 is made up of 16 amino acids. Trimming pared 4 bases from V and 0 bases from J, leaving 13 bases between. This CDR3 reads CASSNAGRYSNQPQHF. CDR3 sequence (DNA): TGTGCCAGTAGTAATGCGGGGCGTTATAGCAATCAGCCCCAGCATTTT.

The chain links TRBV7-3 to TRBJ2-2; weak D call: TRBD2 (7 bases). V shed 5 bases and J shed 4 bases, with 14 bases lying between them. The CDR3 has 15 residues. Germline lookup yields CDR1 SGHTA and CDR2 FQGTGA. The CDR3 DNA reads as TGTGCCAGCAGCCGTGGGGGGGCTGGCACCGGGGAGCTGTTTTTT. Translating it yields CASSRGGAGTGELFF.

This clone was picked up one time. V usage is TRBV7-6 and J usage is TRBJ1-3, with D unresolved. The germline gives CDR1 SGHVS, CDR2 FNYEAQ. The CDR3 runs to 14 residues. Trimming removed 5 bases from V and 0 bases from J, with 8 bases in between. The CDR3 here is CASSTTVSGNTIYF. The CDR3 DNA reads as TGTGCCAGCAGCACCACAGTCTCTGGAAACACCATATATTTT.

This chain uses TRBV28 with TRBJ2-5; a possible D gene is TRBD1 (6 bases). V was trimmed by 6 bases and J by 6 bases, leaving 17 bases between them. Looked up from germline, CDR1 is MDHEN and CDR2 is SYDVKM. This CDR3 is built from 14 residues. DNA of the CDR3: TGTGCCAGCAGGGGGGCGCTGGGGTATAAGACCCAGTACTTC. Amino acid sequence: CASRGALGYKTQYF.